The clone carrying this T cell receptor (beta chain) has a handful of counts. What it binds is not known. CDR3 size: 15 residues. Trimming stripped 3 bases from V and 4 bases from J, with 12 bases between. The sample is drawn from a study of regulatory T cells in long-lasting Graves disease. Study context: Treatment with antithyroid drugs for over 5 years, together with positive TSH receptor antibodies, meant persistent Graves' disease.

This sample's time point: persistent/refractory GD, antithyroid drugs over 5 years with positive TRAb. RNA from PBMCs was the source of the TCR library. Study conclusions and caveats: Persistent-disease Graves' patients showed less TCR diversity than new cases.

Construction of TCR beta libraries relied on iRepertoire HTBI primers and on Arm-PCR targeting CDR3 regions. TCRdb re-called the multiplex PCR reads through MiXCR, storing one row per CDR3 protein. Here the sample spans 350,000 to 450,000 distinct CDR3 sequences, roughly 23% being singletons. The sequenced sample was peripheral blood mononuclear cells (PBMCs), obtained when the disease was refractory, from a patient treated with antithyroid drugs. This receptor was taken from a woman in her forties with Graves disease. This chain uses TRBV12-3 or TRBV12-4 with TRBJ2-2; unclear D gene. CDR3 sequence: CASSFGVEPTGELFF. The CDR3, as DNA: TGTGCCAGCAGTTTCGGCGTGGAGCCCACCGGGGAGCTGTTTTTT.